Included here is one T cell receptor beta chain sequence, with context. Its antigen is undetermined. The sample comes from a study of blood T cells in healthy people across ages. Study findings and constraints: With age, beta diversity per million T cells declined roughly linearly, significantly by 40.

A sample-barcoded 5' primer and a J-beta primer mix were used in a second PCR of about 7 to 12 cycles. TCRdb re-analysed the 5' RACE reads in MiXCR, keeping a single row per CDR3 protein. This sample has about 900,000 distinct CDR3 sequences, with around 62% found just once. The sequence derives from a man aged 25 to 40 in good health. The sequenced material came from blood.

The CDR3 DNA reads TGTGCCAGCAGCTTAAATTTGCGAGGGGGCAAGGCAGATACGCAGTATTTT. It encodes CASSLNLRGGKADTQYF. The chain has TRBV7-2 and TRBJ2-3; 7 bases line up with TRBD1. The germline V gene encodes CDR1 SGHTA and CDR2 FQGNSA. The CDR3 runs to 17 residues. Unmatched junction bases numbered 12, after V lost 2 bases and J lost 4 bases.